Shown below are 13 T cell receptor beta chains from a single sample sequenced in a study of blood T cell repertoires in COVID-19. Only in-frame clones appear in the TCRdb table, and some are missing; sequencing was by immunoSEQ multiplex PCR. The table has about 280,000 clones, nearly 90% seen once; the top ten hold around 1%. The sequenced sample was PBMCs or T cells enriched from blood (not recorded which). These receptors were collected from a young woman who had recovered from COVID-19.

V usage is TRBV7-3 and J usage is TRBJ1-4; D is uncertain. CDR1 is SGHTA and CDR2 is FQGTGA in the germline V gene. Trimming stripped 1 base from V and 7 bases from J, with 7 bases between. The CDR3 has 13 amino acids. CDR3 sequence reads: CASSLIRGEKLFF. CDR3 sequence (DNA): TGTGCCAGCAGCTTAATCCGGGGTGAAAAACTGTTTTTT.

This clone was recorded a few times. This chain connects TRBV19 to TRBJ1-2, with D unresolved. The CDR3 totals 12 residues. Germline CDR1 reads LNHDA; CDR2 reads SQIVND (reference sequence). V lost 6 bases to trimming and J lost 0 bases, with 5 bases between them. CDR3 coding DNA: TGTGCCAGTAGGTCGGCTAACTATGGCTACACCTTC. Translation: CASRSANYGYTF. Drawing the rest from reference TRBV19 and TRBJ1-2, the complete variable domain is DGGITQSPKYLFRKEGQNVTLSCEQNLNHDAMYWYRQDPGQGLRLIYYSQIVNDFQKGDIAEGYSVSREKKESFPLTVTSAQKNPTAFYLCASRSANYGYTFGSGTRLTVV.

V gene TRBV18 combines with J gene TRBJ1-2; D remains ambiguous. The germline gives CDR1 KGHSH, CDR2 LQKENI. The CDR3 spans 16 residues. V dropped 1 base and J dropped 1 base, with 13 bases sitting between them. CDR3 loop: CASSPLARFNNYGYTF. CDR3 nucleotide sequence: TGTGCCAGCTCACCACTAGCTCGCTTCAATAACTATGGCTACACCTTC.

The chain uses TRBV28 and TRBJ2-7; no reliable D call. Germline CDR1 and CDR2: MDHEN and SYDVKM. V dropped 8 bases and J dropped 0 bases, with 8 bases sitting between them. The CDR3 spans 12 residues. The CDR3 DNA is TGTGCCAGCTTCAGTTTCTCCTACGAGCAGTACTTC. The encoded protein is CASFSFSYEQYF.

The chain has TRBV15 and TRBJ1-5, with a weak D call TRBD1 (6 bases). Trimming pared 5 bases from V and 6 bases from J, leaving 11 bases between. Per the germline V gene, CDR1 is LNHNV and CDR2 is YYDKDF (reference sequence). The CDR3 extends over 13 amino acids. CDR3 residues: CATSARGGQPQHF. The CDR3 DNA follows: TGTGCCACCAGCGCCCGAGGGGGTCAGCCCCAGCATTTT.

Details on this clone: Other DNA sequences in the sample encode the same CDR3. The chain has TRBV27 and TRBJ1-1, with TRBD1 matching 8 bases. Germline lookup yields CDR1 MNHEY and CDR2 SMNVEV (reference sequence). V lost 3 bases and J lost 0; bases outside the gene matches: 0. The CDR3 consists of 14 residues. CDR3 residues: CASSLTGVNTEAFF. CDR3 nucleotides: TGTGCCAGCAGTTTGACAGGGGTGAACACTGAAGCTTTCTTT.

On this clone itself: The identical CDR3 is also encoded by other nucleotide sequences in the sample. This chain connects TRBV27 to TRBJ1-2; weak D call: TRBD1 (5 bases). The CDR3 length is 14 residues. Germline lookup yields CDR1 MNHEY and CDR2 SMNVEV (reference sequence). V was shortened by 6 bases and J by 5 bases, with 16 bases between the two germline ends. The CDR3 protein is CASSPPGGSYGYTF. The CDR3 bases are TGTGCCAGCAGCCCCCCGGGGGGTTCGTATGGCTACACCTTC.

This clone came up a few times. The V gene is TRBV19, the J gene TRBJ2-7; maybe TRBD1 (5 bases). With 7 bases removed from V and 6 bases from J, the gap between germline ends came to 10 bases. This CDR3 has 11 residues. Germline values: CDR1 LNHDA, CDR2 SQIVND (reference sequence). The CDR3 reads CASTQGSEQYF. The CDR3 DNA reads as TGTGCCAGTACCCAGGGTTCCGAGCAGTACTTC.

The chain is built from TRBV2 and TRBJ1-1; D ambiguous. Between the trimmed V and J ends, which lost 5 bases and 0 bases, there was a span of 4 bases. The CDR3 is made up of 12 amino acids. The germline V gene has CDR1 SNHLY and CDR2 FYNNEI. In DNA, the CDR3 is TGTGCCAGCAGTCAAATGAACACTGAAGCTTTCTTT. It encodes CASSQMNTEAFF. Based on the CDR3 plus reference TRBV2 and TRBJ1-1, the full variable domain is EPEVTQTPSHQVTQMGQEVILRCVPISNHLYFYWYRQILGQKVEFLVSFYNNEISEKSEIFDDQFSVERPDGSNFTLKIRSTKLEDSAMYFCASSQMNTEAFFGQGTRLTVV.

J is TRBJ2-2 and V is TRBV27; 10 positions agree with TRBD1. Germline V gene sequence: CDR1 MNHEY, CDR2 SMNVEV (reference sequence). This CDR3 spans 18 amino acids. V shed 4 bases, J shed 5 bases, and the junction held 13 bases outside the gene matches. The CDR3 loop is CASSSLPPGQGRTGELFF. Written as DNA, the CDR3 is TGTGCCAGCAGTTCCCTGCCCCCGGGACAGGGGAGGACCGGGGAGCTGTTTTTT.

For the CDR3, the DNA is TGTGCCAGCAGCTGGGGCGGGGTAGCGGGAGAGACCCAGTACTTC. Amino acid sequence: CASSWGGVAGETQYF. The V gene is TRBV5-6, the J gene TRBJ2-5; 7 bases fit TRBD2. The CDR3 has 15 amino acids. Trimming cost V 3 bases and J 4 bases; bases outside gene matches: 9. CDR1 is SGHDT and CDR2 is YYEEEE in the germline V gene.

The chain employs TRBV24-1 and TRBJ2-2; 16 bases agree with TRBD2. Germline V gene data show CDR1 as KGHDR and CDR2 as SFDVKD. The V segment lost 3 bases and the J segment 1 base; nucleotides outside the gene matches: 10. There are 21 residues in the CDR3. The CDR3 sequence: CATSDQPGLAGGVKNTGELFF. In nucleotides, the CDR3 is TGTGCCACCAGTGATCAACCGGGACTAGCGGGAGGGGTTAAGAACACCGGGGAGCTGTTTTTT.

The chain links TRBV2 to TRBJ1-5; TRBD1 matches 9 bases. The CDR3 is 20 residues long. The V gene end was trimmed by 7 bases and the J gene end by 5 bases; junction bases not matched to a gene: 24. The V gene's germline CDR1 is SNHLY and CDR2 FYNNEI. The CDR3 nucleotides read TGTGCCAGCATGATCAACCGGGACAGGGTAGGTTCGAGGGTAGATCAGCCCCAGCATTTT. Protein product: CASMINRDRVGSRVDQPQHF.